This passage covers 25 T cell receptor beta chains from one sample sequenced in a study of blood T cell repertoires in COVID-19. The method was immunoSEQ multiplex PCR; TCRdb's version includes in-frame clones alone and lacks a portion of them. The sample includes fewer than 200,000 clones, 75% to 90% of them seen just once. Sample: PBMCs or T cells enriched from blood (not recorded which). The receptors originated from a woman aged 45-65 years who had recovered from COVID-19.

The J gene is TRBJ1-2, the V gene TRBV10-3; 7 bases agree with TRBD1. Germline trimming cut 2 bases from V and 4 bases from J; bases unmatched to any gene: 7. CDR3 length: 15 residues. CDR1 ENHRY and CDR2 SYGVKD come from the germline V gene. The CDR3 loop is CAISESRGSTYGYTF. CDR3 bases: TGTGCCATCAGTGAGAGCAGGGGGTCTACCTATGGCTACACCTTC.

J is TRBJ1-1 and V is TRBV5-4; unclear D gene. Trimming cost V 1 base and J 2 bases, with 12 bases left between them. The germline CDR1 and CDR2 sequences are SGHNT and YYREEE (reference sequence). CDR3 length: 15 residues. Here the CDR3 reads CASSLFDTANTEAFF. CDR3 nucleotides: TGTGCCAGCAGCTTGTTTGACACAGCCAACACTGAAGCTTTCTTT.

The chain couples TRBV6-6 to TRBJ2-2; the match to TRBD1 covers 11 bases. V lost 6 bases to trimming and J lost 5 bases; unmatched junction nucleotides: 14. Germline values: CDR1 MNHNY, CDR2 SVGAGI (reference sequence). The CDR3 loop spans 18 amino acids. The CDR3 protein is CASSRILPGQGETGELFF. The CDR3 region has the DNA TGTGCCAGCAGCCGAATCCTCCCGGGACAGGGGGAAACCGGGGAGCTGTTTTTT.

The chain joins TRBV7-6 to TRBJ2-5; 9 bases align to TRBD1. Germline values: CDR1 SGHVS, CDR2 FNYEAQ. The CDR3 extends over 15 amino acids. With V trimmed by 2 bases and J by 3 bases, 4 bases remained unmatched. The CDR3 nucleotides are TGTGCCAGCAGCTTAAGACAGGGGGGAAAAGAGACCCAGTACTTC. This gives the protein CASSLRQGGKETQYF.

The V call is TRBV19, the J call TRBJ1-6; D gene ambiguous. Germline V CDR1 and CDR2: LNHDA, SQIVND (reference sequence). V dropped 0 bases and J dropped 7 bases, with 10 bases sitting between them. The CDR3 consists of 15 residues. The CDR3 region is CASSIDPGHNSPLHF. The DNA for the CDR3 is TGTGCCAGTAGTATAGATCCGGGTCACAATTCACCCCTCCACTTT.

The chain links TRBV5-1 to TRBJ1-3; the D is unclear. The CDR3 loop spans 14 amino acids. Per germline, CDR1 SGHRS and CDR2 YFSETQ. The ends were cut back, 3 bases at V and 0 bases at J, with 7 bases in the middle. CDR3 loop: CASSSESSGNTIYF. The CDR3 DNA reads as TGCGCCAGCAGCTCTGAGAGCTCTGGAAACACCATATATTTT.

The V and J genes are TRBV7-7 and TRBJ2-2; 10 bases align to TRBD1. This CDR3 has 15 amino acids. After removal of 4 bases from V and 6 bases from J, the junction contained 5 bases not matched to a gene. Per the germline V gene, CDR1 is SSHAT and CDR2 is FNYEAQ (reference sequence). The CDR3 protein is CASSSGQGYAGELFF. DNA for the CDR3: TGTGCCAGCAGCTCGGGACAGGGGTACGCCGGGGAGCTGTTTTTT.

The genes are TRBV18 and TRBJ1-1; the D gene is possibly TRBD1 (5 bases). The CDR3 runs 14 residues. V was clipped by 1 base and J by 2 bases, with 8 bases between them. Germline assignment: CDR1 KGHSH and CDR2 LQKENI. CDR3 amino acids: CASSPQGTNTEAFF. Here the CDR3 DNA reads TGTGCCAGCTCACCACAGGGGACTAACACTGAAGCTTTCTTT.

The rearrangement uses TRBV24-1 and TRBJ1-1; D might be TRBD1 (5 bases). Germline lookup yields CDR1 KGHDR and CDR2 SFDVKD. The CDR3 is made up of 12 amino acids. V dropped 3 bases and J dropped 8 bases, with 9 bases sitting between them. CDR3 nucleotide sequence: TGTGCCACCAGTGATCTGGGACTGGAAGCTTTCTTT. This sequence encodes CATSDLGLEAFF.

This chain connects TRBV2 to TRBJ1-4; 7 nucleotides match TRBD1. V was clipped by 1 base and J by 8 bases; unmatched bases: 4. CDR3 length equals 14 residues. Germline lookup yields CDR1 SNHLY and CDR2 FYNNEI. The CDR3 spells CASSEDRGGEKLFF. The CDR3, as DNA: TGTGCCAGCAGTGAAGACAGGGGAGGCGAAAAACTGTTTTTT.

This clone was detected a few times. The V call is TRBV29-1, the J call TRBJ1-2; 9 positions agree with TRBD1. Germline V gives CDR1 SQVTM, CDR2 ANQGSEA. V was clipped by 6 bases and J by 1 base; unmatched bases: 15. The CDR3 totals 17 residues. Here the CDR3 DNA reads TGCAGCGTGTGGACAGGGGAGGGACTCGACCATAACTATGGCTACACCTTC. This sequence encodes CSVWTGEGLDHNYGYTF.

The chain is built from TRBV7-9 and TRBJ1-2; TRBD1 matches 7 bases. This CDR3 is built from 15 residues. CDR1 SEHNR and CDR2 FQNEAQ come from the germline V gene (reference sequence). J gave up 4 bases and V 4 bases, and 9 bases lay outside the gene matches. The CDR3 is CASSSGTGESYGYTF. The CDR3 DNA reads TGTGCCAGCAGCTCCGGAACAGGGGAGAGCTATGGCTACACCTTC.

This chain joins TRBV7-8 and TRBJ2-1, with 8 bases matching TRBD2. From germline, CDR1 is SGHVS and CDR2 FQNEAQ. The CDR3 loop spans 17 amino acids. The V and J ends lost 7 bases and 2 bases, in that order; junction bases with no gene match: 13. This CDR3 is CASMGLDARPPYNEQFF. DNA of the CDR3: TGTGCCAGCATGGGACTAGATGCCCGGCCGCCCTACAATGAGCAGTTCTTC.

In this sample, this clone turned up once. This chain uses TRBV29-1 with TRBJ1-1; no clear D. This CDR3 is 14 amino acids long. Deletions cut 7 bases from V and 1 base from J, with 16 bases between. Germline CDR1 and CDR2: SQVTM and ANQGSEA. CDR3 DNA: TGCAGCGGTACACCTCGTACAGCGAACACTGAAGCTTTCTTT. Amino acid sequence: CSGTPRTANTEAFF.

V and J are TRBV4-3 and TRBJ2-1, with 10 bases fitting TRBD1. The CDR3 loop spans 15 amino acids. With 5 bases clipped from V and 10 bases from J, the junction kept 11 bases outside the gene matches. Germline values: CDR1 LGHNA, CDR2 YSLEER. CDR3 amino acids: CASSLSGGTGVEQFF. The CDR3 bases are TGCGCCAGCAGCTTATCCGGCGGGACAGGGGTCGAGCAGTTCTTC.

The chain recombines TRBV28 with TRBJ1-1; 7 positions match TRBD1. The length of the CDR3 is 15 residues. The germline V gene has CDR1 MDHEN and CDR2 SYDVKM. Germline trimming cut 3 bases from V and 4 bases from J; bases unmatched to any gene: 8. CDR3: CASSFGRQGFTEAFF. CDR3 nucleotides: TGTGCCAGCAGTTTCGGCCGACAGGGATTCACTGAAGCTTTCTTT.

This clone was recorded at least ten times. The sample contains more than one DNA sequence encoding this CDR3. The chain employs TRBV6-5 and TRBJ1-6; 9 bases match TRBD1. CDR1 is MNHEY, CDR2 SVGAGI, per germline. The CDR3 sequence is 15 residues long. V lost 0 bases and J lost 8; bases outside the gene matches: 2. The CDR3 coding sequence is TGTGCCAGCAGTTACTCGCGGACAGGGGATTCACCCCTCCACTTT. Translation: CASSYSRTGDSPLHF.

The rearrangement joins TRBV15 to TRBJ2-7; no clear D gene. Trimming cost V 1 base and J 2 bases, with 6 bases left between them. Germline V gene lookup returns CDR1 LNHNV and CDR2 YYDKDF (reference sequence). The CDR3 is 13 residues long. CDR3 amino acids: CATSRGPAYEQYV. The CDR3 DNA sequence: TGTGCCACCAGCAGAGGGCCAGCCTACGAGCAGTACGTC.

The chain links TRBV19 to TRBJ2-1, with D maybe TRBD2 (7 bases). Germline-derived CDR1 and CDR2 are LNHDA and SQIVND (reference sequence). V lost 5 bases to trimming and J lost 6 bases, with 20 bases between them. This CDR3 has 16 residues. As DNA, the CDR3 is TGTGCCAGTAGTCCACGAGGCGGGGGCCGTCCCAATGAGCAGTTCTTC. Encoded protein: CASSPRGGGRPNEQFF.

The V call is TRBV19, the J call TRBJ1-2; D possibly corresponds to TRBD1 (5 bases). Germline CDR1 is LNHDA and CDR2 is SQIVND (reference sequence). V gave up 5 bases and J gave up 5 bases, with 9 bases separating them. This CDR3 contains 12 residues. CDR3 nucleotides: TGTGCCAGTAGTCCGGGGGTTTATGGCTACACCTTC. Translation: CASSPGVYGYTF. Looking up the rest from reference TRBV19 and TRBJ1-2 gives the full variable domain: DGGITQSPKYLFRKEGQNVTLSCEQNLNHDAMYWYRQDPGQGLRLIYYSQIVNDFQKGDIAEGYSVSREKKESFPLTVTSAQKNPTAFYLCASSPGVYGYTFGSGTRLTVV.

The chain joins TRBV19 to TRBJ1-2; D is possibly TRBD1 (6 bases). The CDR3 runs 15 residues. CDR1 is LNHDA and CDR2 is SQIVND in the germline V gene (reference sequence). The ends were cut back, 6 bases at V and 4 bases at J, with 18 bases in the middle. CDR3 residues: CASSGNRATGYGYTF. The CDR3 nucleotides are TGTGCCAGTAGCGGGAATCGGGCGACAGGCTATGGCTACACCTTC.

This chain links TRBV19 with TRBJ2-1; 9 bases align to TRBD2. This CDR3 contains 14 residues. After removal of 5 bases from V and 5 bases from J, the junction contained 4 bases not matched to a gene. Germline V gives CDR1 LNHDA, CDR2 SQIVND (reference sequence). The CDR3 nucleotides read TGTGCCAGTAGTGCCGGACTAGCGAACAATGAGCAGTTCTTC. Its protein is CASSAGLANNEQFF.

V is TRBV5-1 and J is TRBJ1-1; D is perhaps TRBD1 (5 bases). Trimming removed 4 bases from V and 7 bases from J, with 11 bases in between. The germline V gene encodes CDR1 SGHRS and CDR2 YFSETQ. The CDR3 is 12 amino acids. This CDR3 is CASSLGLSEAFF. The CDR3, as DNA: TGCGCCAGCAGCCTGGGACTGAGTGAAGCTTTCTTT.

This clone came up a few times. The CDR3 region has the DNA TGTGCCAGCACTTCATCTCCGGTCGGAGATGGGACTGAAGCTTTCTTT. Translated: CASTSSPVGDGTEAFF. The chain combines TRBV7-9 with TRBJ1-1; D unresolved. The germline V gene has CDR1 SEHNR and CDR2 FQNEAQ (reference sequence). The CDR3 consists of 16 residues. V was pared by 7 bases and J by 5 bases, with 23 bases between. Combining the CDR3 with reference TRBV7-9 and TRBJ1-1 gives the whole variable domain DTGVSQNPRHKITKRGQNVTFRCDPISEHNRLYWYRQTLGQGPEFLTYFQNEAQLEKSRLLSDRFSAERPKGSFSTLEIQRTEQGDSAMYLCASTSSPVGDGTEAFFGQGTRLTVV.

This clone has a handful of counts. The chain couples TRBV28 to TRBJ2-7; 14 bases map to TRBD2. The CDR3 loop spans 15 amino acids. The germline gives CDR1 MDHEN, CDR2 SYDVKM. The CDR3 sequence: CASSSLGTSGGRYEV. The CDR3 nucleotides are TGTGCCAGCAGTTCCCTCGGGACTAGCGGGGGCCGTTACGAAGTC.